This T cell receptor beta chain was found in a study of cytomegalovirus exposure and HLA in healthy donors. Points from the study as a whole: An assumption of roughly uniform sequencing depth across donors underlay the presence/absence analyses. TCR beta sequences reportedly predicted most subjects' HLA-A and HLA-B alleles accurately.

With regard to this clone: Its antigen is not identified.

Primers for the PCR totalled 60 Vbeta and 13 Jbeta. Generated by immunoSEQ multiplex PCR, the TCRdb table keeps only in-frame clones and is missing some. The data contain about 170,000 clones, almost 85% of them singletons. The V and J ends lost 3 bases and 1 base respectively, with 12 bases between them. The CDR3 loop spans 15 amino acids. From germline, CDR1 is KGHSH and CDR2 LQKENI. Sequenced material: PBMCs. This rearrangement joins TRBV18 to TRBJ1-1, with D perhaps matching TRBD1 (6 bases). This TCR was recovered from a boy aged 2-9 years in good health and CMV-seronegative. Here the CDR3 reads CASSPEQGRNTEAFF. Written as DNA, the CDR3 is TGTGCCAGCTCACCTGAACAGGGAAGGAACACTGAAGCTTTCTTT. Full variable domain (rest looked up from reference TRBV18 and TRBJ1-1): NAGVMQNPRHLVRRRGQEARLRCSPMKGHSHVYWYRQLPEEGLKFMVYLQKENIIDESGMPKERFSAEFPKEGPSILRIQQVVRGDSAAYFCASSPEQGRNTEAFFGQGTRLTVV.